A single T cell receptor beta chain is shown here with its context. The target antigen is unknown. This specimen comes from a study of CD8+ T cells in alopecia areata. The authors extracted RNA and reverse transcribed it into cDNA as the sequencing template. Clones were read by immunoSEQ multiplex PCR, and TCRdb kept only the in-frame ones, dropping some. The sample lists about 200,000 clones, roughly three fifths occurring once. The V gene's germline CDR1 is MNHEY and CDR2 SVGAGI. V lost 2 bases and J lost 3, with 8 bases in between. This CDR3 is built from 13 residues. Whole-study findings and limits: Whereas mice showed it more clearly, TCR sharing across patients was murkier, possibly because of HLA.

The gene calls are TRBV6-5 and TRBJ2-7; D not resolved. The source material was CD8+ T cells sorted from blood. The clonotype comes from a human donor in good health. The DNA of the CDR3 is TGTGCCAGCAGTTACAGTCCCGTCTACGAGCAGTACTTC. Its translation: CASSYSPVYEQYF.